A selection of T cell receptor beta chains follows, all from one sample in a study of blood T cell repertoires in COVID-19. Using immunoSEQ multiplex PCR, the repertoire was profiled, and TCRdb retains in-frame clones only, with some absent. The sample carries around 210,000 clones, 80% to 90% recorded once. The material sequenced was peripheral blood. The source is a woman aged 70-85 years with acute or convalescent COVID-19. Each CDR3 is given with its conserved first and last residue. A D gene is named only where the DNA matches it firmly. Only some rows state a clone size, as once, few, many or a class for expanded clones.

TRBV7-9	-	-	TRBJ1-1	CASSQIRSATEAFF	TGTGCCAGCAGCCAGATCAGGTCCGCCACTGAAGCTTTCTTT
TRBV2	TRBD1	-	TRBJ1-1	CASLRDRGHFSEAFF	TGTGCCAGCCTAAGGGACAGGGGGCATTTTAGTGAAGCTTTCTTT
TRBV7-2	TRBD1	-	TRBJ2-3	CASSLTGFGDTQYF	TGTGCCAGCAGCTTGACAGGGTTTGGAGATACGCAGTATTTT
TRBV5-1	-	-	TRBJ1-1	CASSFGHSRAFF	TGCGCCAGCAGTTTTGGACACTCCCGTGCTTTCTTT
TRBV28	TRBD2	-	TRBJ2-5	CASSLAGGPGLETQYF	TGTGCCAGCAGCCTAGCGGGAGGGCCGGGATTGGAGACCCAGTACTTC
TRBV19	-	-	TRBJ2-1	CASSIKASLSYNEQFF	TGTGCCAGTAGTATAAAAGCTAGCCTCTCCTACAATGAGCAGTTCTTC
TRBV14	TRBD1	-	TRBJ1-4	CASSPDRRNEKLFF	TGTGCCAGCAGCCCGGACAGGAGAAATGAAAAACTGTTTTTT
TRBV7-9	TRBD2	-	TRBJ2-1	CASTRLAVSYNEQFF	TGTGCCAGCACCCGACTAGCGGTCTCCTACAATGAGCAGTTCTTC
TRBV5-4	TRBD1	-	TRBJ1-2	CASSSQDRGDYGYTF	TGTGCCAGCAGCTCGCAGGACAGGGGGGACTATGGCTACACCTTC
TRBV28	TRBD1	-	TRBJ1-6	CASDRVNSPLHF	TGTGCCAGCGACAGGGTAAATTCACCCCTCCACTTT
TRBV19	TRBD2	-	TRBJ2-3	CASSPGGQVDTQYF	TGTGCCAGTTCCCCGGGGGGGCAGGTAGATACGCAGTATTTT
TRBV5-1	TRBD1	-	TRBJ1-5	CASSPGDSQGRVPQHF	TGCGCCAGCAGCCCAGGGGACAGCCAGGGTCGAGTACCCCAGCATTTT
TRBV11-2	TRBD1	-	TRBJ2-1	CASSLVGTGGLGQFF	TGTGCCAGCAGCTTAGTAGGGACAGGGGGCTTAGGGCAGTTCTTC
TRBV5-1	TRBD1	-	TRBJ2-5	CASSLEGQGAYSQETQYF	TGCGCCAGCAGCTTGGAGGGACAGGGAGCTTACAGCCAAGAGACCCAGTACTTC
TRBV11-2	-	-	TRBJ1-1	CASSLNGDTEAFF	TGTGCCAGCAGCTTAAACGGGGATACTGAAGCTTTCTTT
TRBV7-8	-	-	TRBJ1-6	CASSYGQPTASYNSPLHF	TGTGCCAGCAGCTACGGACAACCGACAGCCTCCTATAATTCACCCCTCCACTTT
TRBV5-4	TRBD2	-	TRBJ2-3	CASSYLLAGGGTDTQYF	TGTGCCAGCAGCTACCTTCTAGCGGGGGGCGGGACAGATACGCAGTATTTT
TRBV28	-	-	TRBJ2-3	CASKATDTQYF	TGTGCCAGCAAAGCGACAGATACGCAGTATTTT
TRBV18	TRBD1	-	TRBJ1-3	CASSPPGQGITGNTIYF	TGTGCCAGCTCACCTCCGGGACAGGGGATTACTGGAAACACCATATATTTT
TRBV18	-	-	TRBJ1-2	CASSPIGQGDGYTF	TGTGCCAGCTCACCAATAGGACAAGGCGATGGCTACACCTTC
TRBV5-1	-	-	TRBJ1-3	CASSSTVSSGNTIYF	TGCGCCAGCAGCTCAACAGTTTCCTCTGGAAACACCATATATTTT
TRBV5-1	TRBD2	few	TRBJ2-7	CASSISGASYEQYF	TGCGCCAGCAGCATTAGCGGGGCCTCCTACGAGCAGTACTTC
TRBV19	TRBD1	once	TRBJ1-5	CASSPGGAYGQPQHF	TGTGCCAGTAGTCCAGGGGGCGCCTACGGACAGCCCCAGCATTTT
TRBV19	-	-	TRBJ1-2	CASSIPSGSYGYTF	TGTGCCAGTAGTATACCCAGCGGCTCCTATGGCTACACCTTC
TRBV28	-	-	TRBJ1-2	CASSVWGGGNYGYTF	TGTGCCAGCTCAGTTTGGGGCGGGGGAAACTATGGCTACACCTTC
TRBV27	TRBD2	-	TRBJ2-7	CASKWLAGDEQYF	TGTGCCAGCAAATGGCTAGCGGGAGACGAGCAGTACTTC
TRBV5-1	-	-	TRBJ2-1	CASSLEGPWDEQFF	TGCGCCAGCAGCTTGGAGGGGCCCTGGGATGAGCAGTTCTTC
TRBV9	TRBD1	-	TRBJ2-6	CASSQQGTGANVLTF	TGTGCCAGCAGCCAACAGGGGACTGGGGCCAACGTCCTGACTTTC
TRBV18	-	-	TRBJ1-2	CASSPDTPSYGYTF	TGTGCCAGCTCACCGGACACCCCTTCCTATGGCTACACCTTC
TRBV10-2	TRBD1	-	TRBJ1-1	CASRGQRNTEAFF	TGCGCCAGCAGGGGACAGCGGAACACTGAAGCTTTCTTT
TRBV4-2	TRBD1	-	TRBJ1-4	CASSPPGAGGNEKLFF	TGTGCCAGCAGCCCCCCGGGCGCAGGGGGAAATGAAAAACTGTTTTTT
TRBV18	TRBD1	-	TRBJ1-5	CASSLQGENQPQHF	TGTGCCAGCTCACTACAGGGGGAGAATCAGCCCCAGCATTTT
TRBV7-2	-	-	TRBJ1-1	CASSLGVRATNTEAFF	TGTGCCAGCAGCTTAGGCGTCAGGGCAACGAACACTGAAGCTTTCTTT
TRBV5-1	-	-	TRBJ2-3	CASSGGSSTDTQYF	TGCGCCAGCAGCGGGGGCTCTAGCACAGATACGCAGTATTTT
TRBV24-1	TRBD2	-	TRBJ2-3	CATRAAGGRDTQYF	TGTGCCACCCGTGCTGCGGGGGGCAGAGATACGCAGTATTTT
TRBV7-2	TRBD1	-	TRBJ1-2	CASSLGLQGAGNGYTF	TGTGCCAGCAGCTTAGGCCTACAGGGGGCAGGGAATGGCTACACCTTC